The rows below give T cell receptor beta chains drawn from one sample of a study of T cell responses to AZD1222 COVID-19 vaccine. Produced via immunoSEQ multiplex PCR; TCRdb's table is partial and in-frame only. Of some 200,000 clones in the sample, 80% to 95% were seen once. This material consisted of peripheral blood, taken 28 days after the second AZD1222 dose. Receptor source: an adult who received the AZD1222 COVID-19 vaccine. Both conserved end residues are part of each CDR3. Fields, in order: V gene, clone size, CDR3 length, J gene, D gene, CDR3 DNA, CDR3 protein. D genes are given only for firm matches. Some rows mark clone size as missing; the rest say once, few, many or name a class of expanded clone.

V gene: TRBV3-1/TRBV3-2; clone size: .; CDR3 length: 12; J gene: TRBJ2-1; D gene: .; CDR3 DNA: TGTGCCAGCAGCCAATCTGTGAATGAGCAGTTCTTC; CDR3 protein: CASSQSVNEQFF
V gene: TRBV3-1/TRBV3-2; clone size: .; CDR3 length: 15; J gene: TRBJ1-5; D gene: .; CDR3 DNA: TGTGCCAGCAGCCAAGGACGGTATAGCAATCAGCCCCAGCATTTT; CDR3 protein: CASSQGRYSNQPQHF
V gene: TRBV7-4; clone size: .; CDR3 length: 14; J gene: TRBJ1-1; D gene: .; CDR3 DNA: TGTGCCAGCAGCTTTGACGGAAAGAACACTGAAGCTTTCTTT; CDR3 protein: CASSFDGKNTEAFF
V gene: TRBV2; clone size: .; CDR3 length: 13; J gene: TRBJ2-1; D gene: .; CDR3 DNA: TGTGCCACCCCAGGACAGACTTACAATGAGCAGTTCTTC; CDR3 protein: CATPGQTYNEQFF
V gene: TRBV4-2; clone size: .; CDR3 length: 17; J gene: TRBJ2-5; D gene: .; CDR3 DNA: TGTGCCAGCAGCCAAGATCAGGGTAGGCGGGCCATCGGGACCCAGTACTTC; CDR3 protein: CASSQDQGRRAIGTQYF
V gene: TRBV4-1; clone size: .; CDR3 length: 21; J gene: TRBJ2-7; D gene: TRBD2; CDR3 DNA: TGCGCCAGCAGCCCCTACATCCTCCCGGGACTAGCGCCGACGAACTCCTACGAGCAGTACTTC; CDR3 protein: CASSPYILPGLAPTNSYEQYF
V gene: TRBV11-3; clone size: .; CDR3 length: 12; J gene: TRBJ2-1; D gene: .; CDR3 DNA: TGTGCCAGCAGCTTAGTGCCAGCCGGGCAGTTCTTC; CDR3 protein: CASSLVPAGQFF
V gene: TRBV7-8; clone size: .; CDR3 length: 14; J gene: TRBJ2-7; D gene: TRBD2; CDR3 DNA: TGTGCCAGCAGCTCCCCCCGCGGGGGGATCGAGCAGTACTTC; CDR3 protein: CASSSPRGGIEQYF
V gene: TRBV27; clone size: .; CDR3 length: 17; J gene: TRBJ1-5; D gene: .; CDR3 DNA: TGTGCCAGCATCCCTAAGGGACACACCCAACGCAATCAGCCCCAGCATTTT; CDR3 protein: CASIPKGHTQRNQPQHF
V gene: TRBV18; clone size: once; CDR3 length: 17; J gene: TRBJ2-3; D gene: .; CDR3 DNA: TGTGCCAGCTCACCTTCGATGGGGAGTAACCGGGCAGATACGCAGTATTTT; CDR3 protein: CASSPSMGSNRADTQYF
V gene: TRBV27; clone size: once; CDR3 length: 16; J gene: TRBJ2-7; D gene: .; CDR3 DNA: TGTGCCAGCAGTTTACTGGTGCCGAGCGGGTTGGTCGAGCAGTACTTC; CDR3 protein: CASSLLVPSGLVEQYF
V gene: TRBV24-1; clone size: .; CDR3 length: 14; J gene: TRBJ2-5; D gene: .; CDR3 DNA: TGTGCCACCAGTGACCCTAGAGGCATGGAGACCCAGTACTTC; CDR3 protein: CATSDPRGMETQYF
V gene: TRBV9; clone size: .; CDR3 length: 16; J gene: TRBJ1-1; D gene: .; CDR3 DNA: TGTGCCAGCAGCGTAGGTGCTAGGGCGGTGAACACTGAAGCTTTCTTT; CDR3 protein: CASSVGARAVNTEAFF
V gene: TRBV15; clone size: once; CDR3 length: 18; J gene: TRBJ1-1; D gene: .; CDR3 DNA: TGTGCCACCAGCAGCTCCTCTCTTATTACAGGATTACCCACTGAAGCTTTCTTT; CDR3 protein: CATSSSSLITGLPTEAFF
V gene: TRBV7-3; clone size: .; CDR3 length: 15; J gene: TRBJ2-1; D gene: TRBD2; CDR3 DNA: TGTGCCAGCAGCTTAGATAGCGGGAGGCCCTATGAGCAGTTCTTC; CDR3 protein: CASSLDSGRPYEQFF
V gene: TRBV9; clone size: .; CDR3 length: 15; J gene: TRBJ2-2; D gene: .; CDR3 DNA: TGTGCCAGCAGCGTAGATTGGCGGAACACCGGGGAGCTGTTTTTT; CDR3 protein: CASSVDWRNTGELFF
V gene: TRBV7-8; clone size: .; CDR3 length: 13; J gene: TRBJ1-1; D gene: .; CDR3 DNA: TGTGCCAGCAGACTAGGTGGGTACACTGAAGCTTTCTTT; CDR3 protein: CASRLGGYTEAFF
V gene: TRBV27; clone size: once; CDR3 length: 11; J gene: TRBJ2-7; D gene: .; CDR3 DNA: TGTGCCAGCAGTTCCTTCTACGAGCAGTACTTC; CDR3 protein: CASSSFYEQYF
V gene: TRBV3-1/TRBV3-2; clone size: once; CDR3 length: 15; J gene: TRBJ2-7; D gene: TRBD2; CDR3 DNA: TGTGCCAGCAGCCCTACCACTAGCGGGAGGTGGGAGCAGTACTTC; CDR3 protein: CASSPTTSGRWEQYF
V gene: TRBV9; clone size: .; CDR3 length: 16; J gene: TRBJ2-2; D gene: TRBD1; CDR3 DNA: TGTGCCAGCAGCGTAGTACAGGGGGCGGGGACCGGGGAGCTGTTTTTT; CDR3 protein: CASSVVQGAGTGELFF
V gene: TRBV27; clone size: .; CDR3 length: 16; J gene: TRBJ2-1; D gene: TRBD2; CDR3 DNA: TGTGCCAGCAGTTTATTAGGGACTAGCGGGAGTGCTGAGCAGTTCTTC; CDR3 protein: CASSLLGTSGSAEQFF
V gene: TRBV28; clone size: .; CDR3 length: 15; J gene: TRBJ1-6; D gene: .; CDR3 DNA: TGTGCCAGCAGTTTAAACGGCGGATATAATTCACCCCTCCACTTT; CDR3 protein: CASSLNGGYNSPLHF
V gene: TRBV11-2; clone size: .; CDR3 length: 15; J gene: TRBJ2-3; D gene: .; CDR3 DNA: TGTGCCAGCAGCCCCGATTTGCCCGGCACAGATACGCAGTATTTT; CDR3 protein: CASSPDLPGTDTQYF
V gene: TRBV25-1; clone size: .; CDR3 length: 11; J gene: TRBJ2-7; D gene: .; CDR3 DNA: TGTGCCAGCAGTGAGGGAGGAGAGCAGTACTTC; CDR3 protein: CASSEGGEQYF
V gene: TRBV15; clone size: .; CDR3 length: 14; J gene: TRBJ2-1; D gene: TRBD1; CDR3 DNA: TGTGCCACCAGCAGAGTCGCAGGGGGTAACGAGCAGTTCTTC; CDR3 protein: CATSRVAGGNEQFF
V gene: TRBV12-3/TRBV12-4; clone size: .; CDR3 length: 13; J gene: TRBJ2-7; D gene: .; CDR3 DNA: TGTGCCAGCAGCCCGGCGGTCCTCTACGAGCAGTACTTC; CDR3 protein: CASSPAVLYEQYF
V gene: TRBV10-3; clone size: .; CDR3 length: 19; J gene: TRBJ1-5; D gene: TRBD1; CDR3 DNA: TGTGCCATCAGTGCGAGTTCTATACACCGAACAGGGGAGGGTCAGCCCCAGCATTTT; CDR3 protein: CAISASSIHRTGEGQPQHF
V gene: TRBV3-1/TRBV3-2; clone size: .; CDR3 length: 15; J gene: TRBJ1-3; D gene: .; CDR3 DNA: TGTGCCAGCAGCCACAACCCGAACTCTGGAAACACCATATATTTT; CDR3 protein: CASSHNPNSGNTIYF
V gene: TRBV11-2; clone size: .; CDR3 length: 16; J gene: TRBJ2-1; D gene: .; CDR3 DNA: TGTGCCAGCAGCTTAGTGTGGGAGTATACCTACAATGAGCAGTTCTTC; CDR3 protein: CASSLVWEYTYNEQFF
V gene: TRBV2; clone size: .; CDR3 length: 13; J gene: TRBJ2-5; D gene: TRBD2; CDR3 DNA: TGTGCCAGCAGTGAAGAGCTAGCGGGGACCCAGTACTTC; CDR3 protein: CASSEELAGTQYF
V gene: TRBV7-6; clone size: .; CDR3 length: 13; J gene: TRBJ2-7; D gene: .; CDR3 DNA: TGTGCCAGCAGCAGGGGGACTGCCTACGAGCAGTACTTC; CDR3 protein: CASSRGTAYEQYF
V gene: TRBV6-5; clone size: .; CDR3 length: 15; J gene: TRBJ2-7; D gene: TRBD2; CDR3 DNA: TGTGCCACCTCAGTCGGGCGGGGGTCCTCCTACGAGCAGTACTTC; CDR3 protein: CATSVGRGSSYEQYF
V gene: TRBV5-1; clone size: .; CDR3 length: 15; J gene: TRBJ1-3; D gene: .; CDR3 DNA: TGCGCCAGCAGCTTTGGTACAGGGACCGGAAACACCATATATTTT; CDR3 protein: CASSFGTGTGNTIYF
V gene: TRBV5-1; clone size: .; CDR3 length: 13; J gene: TRBJ1-4; D gene: .; CDR3 DNA: TGCGCCAGCAGCTTGGAATTCAATGAAAAACTGTTTTTT; CDR3 protein: CASSLEFNEKLFF
V gene: TRBV6-5; clone size: .; CDR3 length: 12; J gene: TRBJ1-1; D gene: .; CDR3 DNA: TGTGCCAGCAGTTACGAGGTTACTGAAGCTTTCTTT; CDR3 protein: CASSYEVTEAFF
V gene: TRBV4-3; clone size: .; CDR3 length: 16; J gene: TRBJ2-1; D gene: .; CDR3 DNA: TGCGCCAGCAGCCAAGATGGTGGATTCTCCTACAATGAGCAGTTCTTC; CDR3 protein: CASSQDGGFSYNEQFF
V gene: TRBV28; clone size: .; CDR3 length: 13; J gene: TRBJ2-7; D gene: TRBD1; CDR3 DNA: TGTGCCACAGGGGGCGGGGTCGACTACGAGCAGTACTTC; CDR3 protein: CATGGGVDYEQYF
V gene: TRBV9; clone size: .; CDR3 length: 18; J gene: TRBJ2-6; D gene: TRBD2; CDR3 DNA: TGTGCCAGCAGCCGACTAGCGTACATTATCTCTGGGGCCAACGTCCTGACTTTC; CDR3 protein: CASSRLAYIISGANVLTF
V gene: TRBV5-4; clone size: .; CDR3 length: 16; J gene: TRBJ2-7; D gene: TRBD1; CDR3 DNA: TGTGCCAGCAGCCCCGCGCCGGGACAGGTAGCCTACGAGCAGTACTTC; CDR3 protein: CASSPAPGQVAYEQYF
V gene: TRBV27; clone size: .; CDR3 length: 13; J gene: TRBJ1-2; D gene: .; CDR3 DNA: TGTGCCAGCAGTTTATCAAGGAACTATGGCTACACCTTC; CDR3 protein: CASSLSRNYGYTF
V gene: TRBV6-2/TRBV6-3; clone size: once; CDR3 length: 18; J gene: TRBJ2-6; D gene: .; CDR3 DNA: TGTGCCAGCAGTTACGTCGGCAGGCGGTCCTCTGGGGCCAACGTCCTGACTTTC; CDR3 protein: CASSYVGRRSSGANVLTF
V gene: TRBV4-1; clone size: .; CDR3 length: 15; J gene: TRBJ2-1; D gene: TRBD2; CDR3 DNA: TGCGCCAGCAGCCCTGGGGATCTAGCGGGAGGTGAGCAGTTCTTC; CDR3 protein: CASSPGDLAGGEQFF
V gene: TRBV27; clone size: .; CDR3 length: 15; J gene: TRBJ2-2; D gene: TRBD2; CDR3 DNA: TGTGCCAGCAGCACTAGGACTAGTGCTCCCGGGGAGCTGTTTTTT; CDR3 protein: CASSTRTSAPGELFF
V gene: TRBV28; clone size: .; CDR3 length: 13; J gene: TRBJ1-4; D gene: .; CDR3 DNA: TGTGCCAGCAGCGGGACCGCGGATGAAAAACTGTTTTTT; CDR3 protein: CASSGTADEKLFF
V gene: TRBV3-1/TRBV3-2; clone size: .; CDR3 length: 9; J gene: TRBJ2-4; D gene: .; CDR3 DNA: TGTTTCAGGGTAAACATTCAGTACTTC; CDR3 protein: CFRVNIQYF
V gene: TRBV5-8; clone size: .; CDR3 length: 12; J gene: TRBJ2-5; D gene: .; CDR3 DNA: TGTGCCAGCAGCGTTGAGGGGAAGACCCAGTACTTC; CDR3 protein: CASSVEGKTQYF
V gene: TRBV7-3; clone size: .; CDR3 length: 15; J gene: TRBJ2-3; D gene: .; CDR3 DNA: TGTGCCAGCAGCTCCGGCGGAGCTGGCACAGATACGCAGTATTTT; CDR3 protein: CASSSGGAGTDTQYF
V gene: TRBV11-2; clone size: .; CDR3 length: 15; J gene: TRBJ1-2; D gene: .; CDR3 DNA: TGTGCCAGCAGCTTTACCCCACAGGACTACTATGGCTACACCTTC; CDR3 protein: CASSFTPQDYYGYTF
V gene: TRBV6-2/TRBV6-3; clone size: .; CDR3 length: 16; J gene: TRBJ2-2; D gene: TRBD2; CDR3 DNA: TGTGCCAGCAGTCAACAGGCGGGGGGGGCCGCCGGGGAGCTGTTTTTT; CDR3 protein: CASSQQAGGAAGELFF
V gene: TRBV18; clone size: .; CDR3 length: 19; J gene: TRBJ2-6; D gene: TRBD1; CDR3 DNA: TGTGCCAGCTCACCACTGGACAGGGCTCCTCACTCTGGGGCCAACGTCCTGACTTTC; CDR3 protein: CASSPLDRAPHSGANVLTF
V gene: TRBV7-8; clone size: few; CDR3 length: 16; J gene: TRBJ2-3; D gene: TRBD2; CDR3 DNA: TGTGCCAGCAGCCGACGGACTAGCGGGAGCCGGGATACGCAGTATTTT; CDR3 protein: CASSRRTSGSRDTQYF
V gene: TRBV4-1; clone size: .; CDR3 length: 13; J gene: TRBJ1-2; D gene: TRBD1; CDR3 DNA: TGCGCCAGCAGCCATCGACAGGGGGAGGGCTACACCTTC; CDR3 protein: CASSHRQGEGYTF
V gene: TRBV5-4; clone size: .; CDR3 length: 13; J gene: TRBJ2-2; D gene: .; CDR3 DNA: TGTGCCAGCAGCACCCCCTTCTCCGGGGAGCTGTTTTTT; CDR3 protein: CASSTPFSGELFF
V gene: TRBV19; clone size: .; CDR3 length: 16; J gene: TRBJ1-5; D gene: .; CDR3 DNA: TGTGCCAGTAGTATCAGGCAGGGCTATAGCAATCAGCCCCAGCATTTT; CDR3 protein: CASSIRQGYSNQPQHF
V gene: TRBV6-5; clone size: .; CDR3 length: 11; J gene: TRBJ2-7; D gene: .; CDR3 DNA: TGTGCCAGCGGGGTTCTGGACCAGGAGTACTTC; CDR3 protein: CASGVLDQEYF
V gene: TRBV2; clone size: .; CDR3 length: 15; J gene: TRBJ2-1; D gene: .; CDR3 DNA: TGTGCCAGCAGAGCGACCGGGGACGCCTACAATGAGCAGTTCTTC; CDR3 protein: CASRATGDAYNEQFF
V gene: TRBV11-2; clone size: .; CDR3 length: 17; J gene: TRBJ2-7; D gene: TRBD2; CDR3 DNA: TGTGCCAGCAGCTTAAAGGGTAGCGGGAGGGCCCTCTACGAGCAGTACTTC; CDR3 protein: CASSLKGSGRALYEQYF
V gene: TRBV5-8; clone size: .; CDR3 length: 11; J gene: TRBJ1-1; D gene: .; CDR3 DNA: TGTGCCAGCAGCTTGGTACTTGAAGCTTTCTTT; CDR3 protein: CASSLVLEAFF
V gene: TRBV30; clone size: .; CDR3 length: 14; J gene: TRBJ1-5; D gene: TRBD1; CDR3 DNA: TGTGCCTGGAGGACAGGGGGCAAGAATCAGCCCCAGCATTTT; CDR3 protein: CAWRTGGKNQPQHF